Listed below are T cell receptor beta chains from one sample, sequenced in a study of CD8 T cells in Susac syndrome. MiXCR, applied by TCRdb to the immunoSEQ multiplex PCR reads, yields one record per CDR3 protein. The sample holds about 120,000 distinct CDR3 sequences; about 95% are singletons and the top ten take 0.28%. Sequenced: CD8+ T cells from PBMCs. The receptors originated from a human donor with Susac syndrome. Each CDR3 is given with its conserved first and last residue. A D gene is named only where the DNA matches it firmly. Size tells how often a clone was seen (once, few, many) or the class of an expanded clone, and some rows leave it out.

TRBJ1-2 | once | - | TRBV1 | CTSSQEQPPRRYGYTF | TGCACCAGCAGCCAAGAACAGCCTCCGAGGCGCTATGGCTACACCTTC
TRBJ1-1 | once | TRBD1 | TRBV2 | CASSEPAGGTEAFF | TGTGCCAGCAGTGAACCCGCAGGGGGGACTGAAGCTTTCTTT
TRBJ1-3 | - | - | TRBV20-1 | CSAPTREGHTIYF | TGCAGTGCACCGACGAGAGAGGGTCACACCATATATTTT
TRBJ2-7 | once | TRBD1 | TRBV29-1 | CSVGTGPSYEQYF | TGCAGCGTGGGGACAGGGCCCTCCTACGAGCAGTACTTC
TRBJ2-7 | - | TRBD1 | TRBV9 | CASSVGTGGAYEQYF | TGTGCCAGCAGCGTAGGGACAGGGGGCGCATACGAGCAGTACTTC
TRBJ2-7 | - | TRBD1 | TRBV27 | CASSWKGASYEQYF | TGTGCCAGCAGTTGGAAGGGGGCAAGCTACGAGCAGTACTTC
TRBJ2-7 | - | TRBD2 | TRBV4-1 | CASSQVLAGSNYEQYF | TGCGCCAGCAGCCAAGTTCTAGCGGGGAGTAACTACGAGCAGTACTTC
TRBJ1-1 | - | TRBD1 | TRBV5-1 | CASSLDAQGKDTEAFF | TGCGCCAGCAGCTTGGACGCACAGGGGAAGGACACTGAAGCTTTCTTT
TRBJ1-2 | - | - | TRBV10-3 | CAISEGQTLNYGYTF | TGTGCCATCAGTGAAGGACAGACCCTTAACTATGGCTACACCTTC
TRBJ2-2 | - | - | TRBV13 | CASRSTGELFF | TGTGCCAGCAGGTCAACCGGGGAGCTGTTTTTT
TRBJ1-6 | - | - | TRBV7-9 | CASSGTEPYNSPLHF | TGTGCCAGCAGCGGGACCGAGCCCTATAATTCACCCCTCCACTTT
TRBJ1-5 | - | TRBD1 | TRBV2 | CASGGAGGDQPQHF | TGTGCCAGCGGGGGGGCAGGGGGAGATCAGCCCCAGCATTTT
TRBJ2-7 | - | - | TRBV7-2 | CASSLKTPTYEQYF | TGTGCCAGCAGCTTAAAGACACCGACCTACGAGCAGTACTTC
TRBJ2-6 | once | TRBD1 | TRBV27 | CASSLGTPGGGANVLTF | TGTGCCAGCAGTTTAGGGACCCCAGGGGGAGGGGCCAACGTCCTGACTTTC
TRBJ2-7 | - | - | TRBV4-2 | CAAGEASSYEQYF | TGTGCCGCAGGCGAGGCCTCCTCCTACGAGCAGTACTTC
TRBJ2-7 | - | TRBD2 | TRBV9 | CASSPSGSFSYEQYF | TGTGCCAGCAGCCCTAGCGGAAGCTTCTCCTACGAGCAGTACTTC
TRBJ1-2 | - | TRBD1 | TRBV25-1 | CASMQTGDNYGYTF | TGTGCCAGCATGCAGACAGGGGATAACTATGGCTACACCTTC
TRBJ2-5 | once | - | TRBV15 | CATRPLVGETQYF | TGTGCCACCAGGCCCCTCGTGGGTGAGACCCAGTACTTC
TRBJ1-5 | once | - | TRBV19 | CASSWSQGNQPQHF | TGTGCCAGTAGTTGGTCACAGGGAAATCAGCCCCAGCATTTT
TRBJ2-1 | - | - | TRBV12-3/TRBV12-4 | CASERYEQFF | TGTGCCAGCGAGCGTTATGAGCAGTTCTTC
TRBJ2-1 | - | TRBD1 | TRBV4-1 | CASSLLTGTGREQFF | TGCGCCAGCAGCCTCCTGACCGGGACAGGGCGGGAGCAGTTCTTC
TRBJ1-1 | - | TRBD1 | TRBV23-1 | CASSQSAGWGQGAGTEAFF | TGCGCCAGCAGTCAATCGGCGGGGTGGGGACAGGGGGCAGGGACTGAAGCTTTCTTT
TRBJ2-1 | - | TRBD2 | TRBV13 | CASSLRQRGRHEQFF | TGTGCCAGCAGCTTACGTCAGCGGGGGAGGCATGAGCAGTTCTTC
TRBJ2-7 | - | - | TRBV7-9 | CASSLTLGGQYF | TGTGCCAGCAGCTTGACGCTAGGGGGGCAGTACTTC
TRBJ2-5 | once | - | TRBV27 | CASSLLAGLGETQYF | TGTGCCAGCAGTTTACTGGCGGGTCTGGGAGAGACCCAGTACTTC
TRBJ2-7 | - | - | TRBV19 | CASSGSGSSYEQYF | TGTGCCAGTAGTGGGTCAGGGTCCTCCTACGAGCAGTACTTC
TRBJ2-7 | - | TRBD1 | TRBV29-1 | CSVEDGTGQNEQYF | TGCAGCGTTGAAGATGGGACAGGGCAAAACGAGCAGTACTTC
TRBJ1-1 | - | - | TRBV29-1 | CSVARDTEAFF | TGCAGCGTTGCCAGGGACACTGAAGCTTTCTTT
TRBJ2-7 | - | TRBD1 | TRBV19 | CASSTWDRSYEQYF | TGTGCCAGTAGTACCTGGGACAGATCCTACGAGCAGTACTTC
TRBJ2-5 | - | TRBD1 | TRBV5-1 | CASRMGQGYQETQYF | TGCGCCAGCAGAATGGGACAGGGGTACCAAGAGACCCAGTACTTC
TRBJ2-1 | - | - | TRBV2 | CASSASGGYEQFF | TGTGCCAGCAGTGCGTCAGGGGGGTATGAGCAGTTCTTC
TRBJ2-1 | - | - | TRBV20-1 | CSARLDRVTYNEQFF | TGCAGTGCTAGGTTGGACAGAGTTACCTACAATGAGCAGTTCTTC
TRBJ2-3 | - | TRBD2 | TRBV7-2 | CASSPVGVLAGGSTDTQYF | TGTGCCAGCAGCCCCGTGGGGGTCCTAGCGGGGGGGAGCACAGATACGCAGTATTTT
TRBJ2-7 | few | - | TRBV27 | CASSFQPSYEQYF | TGTGCCAGCAGTTTTCAGCCCTCCTACGAGCAGTACTTC
TRBJ2-7 | - | - | TRBV9 | CASSVEGQAFYEQYF | TGTGCCAGCAGCGTAGAAGGGCAGGCCTTCTACGAGCAGTACTTC
TRBJ1-1 | once | - | TRBV7-9 | CASSPAGEAFF | TGTGCCAGCAGCCCTGCTGGTGAAGCTTTCTTT
TRBJ2-5 | - | TRBD1 | TRBV29-1 | CSVDRGLQETQYF | TGCAGCGTGGACAGGGGCCTCCAAGAGACCCAGTACTTC
TRBJ1-4 | - | - | TRBV20-1 | CSAREEGRGTEKLFF | TGCAGTGCTAGAGAAGAGGGCAGGGGAACGGAAAAACTGTTTTTT
TRBJ1-2 | - | - | TRBV6-5 | CASSYSMSPEDGYTF | TGTGCCAGCAGTTACTCGATGTCTCCGGAGGATGGCTACACCTTC
TRBJ2-7 | - | - | TRBV19 | CASSSLSSSYEQYF | TGTGCCAGTAGTTCACTCTCGAGCTCCTACGAGCAGTACTTC